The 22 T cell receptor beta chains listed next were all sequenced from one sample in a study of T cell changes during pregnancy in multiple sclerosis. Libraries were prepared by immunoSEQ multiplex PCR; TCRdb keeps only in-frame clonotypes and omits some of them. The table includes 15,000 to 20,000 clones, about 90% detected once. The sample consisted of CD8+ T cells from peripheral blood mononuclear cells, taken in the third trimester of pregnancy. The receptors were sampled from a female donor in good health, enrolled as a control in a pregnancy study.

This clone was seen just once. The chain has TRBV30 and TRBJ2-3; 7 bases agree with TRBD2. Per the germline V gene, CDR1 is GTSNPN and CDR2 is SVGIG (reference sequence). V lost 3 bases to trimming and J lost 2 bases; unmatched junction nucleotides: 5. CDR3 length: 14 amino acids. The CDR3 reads CAWSRTSHTDTQYF. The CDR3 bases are TGTGCCTGGAGCCGGACTAGTCACACAGATACGCAGTATTTT.

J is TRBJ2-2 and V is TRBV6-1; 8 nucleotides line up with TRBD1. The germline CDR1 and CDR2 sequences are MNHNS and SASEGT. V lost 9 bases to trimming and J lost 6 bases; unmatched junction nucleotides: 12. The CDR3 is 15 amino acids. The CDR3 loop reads CARSFRDRYAGELFF. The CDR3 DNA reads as TGTGCCAGAAGTTTCCGGGACAGGTATGCCGGGGAGCTGTTTTTT.

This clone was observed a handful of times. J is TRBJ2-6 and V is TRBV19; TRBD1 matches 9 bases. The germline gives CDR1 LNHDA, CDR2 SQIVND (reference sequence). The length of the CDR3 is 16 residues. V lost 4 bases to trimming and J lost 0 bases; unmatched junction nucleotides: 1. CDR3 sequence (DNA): TGTGCCAGTAGTAAGACAGGGGGCTCTGGGGCCAACGTCCTGACTTTC. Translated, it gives CASSKTGGSGANVLTF.

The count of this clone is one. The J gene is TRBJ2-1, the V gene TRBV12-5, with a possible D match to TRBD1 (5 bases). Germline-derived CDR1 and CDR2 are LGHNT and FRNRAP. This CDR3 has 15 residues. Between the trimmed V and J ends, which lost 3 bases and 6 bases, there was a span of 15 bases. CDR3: CASGLGWGSPNEQFF. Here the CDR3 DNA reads TGTGCTAGTGGTTTAGGTTGGGGCAGCCCCAATGAGCAGTTCTTC.

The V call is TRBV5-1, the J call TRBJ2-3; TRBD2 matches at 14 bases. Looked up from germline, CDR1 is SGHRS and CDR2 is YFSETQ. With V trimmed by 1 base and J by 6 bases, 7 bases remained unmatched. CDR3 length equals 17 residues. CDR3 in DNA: TGCGCCAGCAGCTTGCGGGGGACTAGCGGGAGCAAGGATACGCAGTATTTT. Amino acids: CASSLRGTSGSKDTQYF.

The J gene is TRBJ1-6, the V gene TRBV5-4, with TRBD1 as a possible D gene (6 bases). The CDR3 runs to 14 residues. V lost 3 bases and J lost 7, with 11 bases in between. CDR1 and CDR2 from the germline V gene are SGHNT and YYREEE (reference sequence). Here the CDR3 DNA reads TGTGCCAGCAGCTACAGGGTGGAGAATTCACCCCTCCACTTT. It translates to CASSYRVENSPLHF.

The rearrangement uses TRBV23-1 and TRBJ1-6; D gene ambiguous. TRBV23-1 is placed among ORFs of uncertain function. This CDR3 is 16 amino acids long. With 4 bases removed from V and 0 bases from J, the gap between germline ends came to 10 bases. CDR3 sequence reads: CASSPKEGSYNSPLHF. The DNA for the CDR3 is TGCGCCAGCAGTCCCAAGGAGGGCTCCTATAATTCACCCCTCCACTTT.

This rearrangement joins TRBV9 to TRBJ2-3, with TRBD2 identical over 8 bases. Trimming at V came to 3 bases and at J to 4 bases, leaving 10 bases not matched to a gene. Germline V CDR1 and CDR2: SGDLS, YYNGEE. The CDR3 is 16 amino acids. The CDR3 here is CASSAGGGHTSDTQYF. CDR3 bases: TGTGCCAGCAGCGCGGGAGGGGGGCACACCTCAGATACGCAGTATTTT.

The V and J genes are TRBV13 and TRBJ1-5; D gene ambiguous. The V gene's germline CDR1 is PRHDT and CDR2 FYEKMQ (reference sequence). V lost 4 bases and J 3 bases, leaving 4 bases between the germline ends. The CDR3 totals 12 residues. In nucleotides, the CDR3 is TGTGCCAGCAGCTCTTACAATCAGCCCCAGCATTTT. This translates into CASSSYNQPQHF.

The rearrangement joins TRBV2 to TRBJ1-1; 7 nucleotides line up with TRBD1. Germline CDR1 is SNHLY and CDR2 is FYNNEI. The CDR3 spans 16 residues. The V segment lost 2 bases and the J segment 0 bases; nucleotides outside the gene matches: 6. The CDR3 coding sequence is TGTGCCAGCAGTGAAAGGGGGACAGACTTGAACACTGAAGCTTTCTTT. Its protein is CASSERGTDLNTEAFF.

As DNA, the CDR3 is TGTGCCAGCGGGACTTCCTACAATGAGCAGTTCTTC. This translates into CASGTSYNEQFF. J is TRBJ2-1 and V is TRBV6-6, with a weak D call TRBD2 (6 bases). Germline lookup yields CDR1 MNHNY and CDR2 SVGAGI (reference sequence). The germline V and J ends were trimmed by 8 bases and 1 base, with 6 bases remaining between them. CDR3 length: 12 residues.

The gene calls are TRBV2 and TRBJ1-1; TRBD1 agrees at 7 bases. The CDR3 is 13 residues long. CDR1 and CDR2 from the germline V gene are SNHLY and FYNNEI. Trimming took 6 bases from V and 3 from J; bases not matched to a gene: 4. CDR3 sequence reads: CASRVTGYTEAFF. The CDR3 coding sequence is TGTGCCAGCAGGGTGACAGGGTACACTGAAGCTTTCTTT.

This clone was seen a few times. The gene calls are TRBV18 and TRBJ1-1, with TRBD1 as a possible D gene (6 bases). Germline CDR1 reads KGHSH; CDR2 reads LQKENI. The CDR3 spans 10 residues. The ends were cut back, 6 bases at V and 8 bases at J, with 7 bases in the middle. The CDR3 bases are TGTGCCAGCTCGGGGACAGAAGCTTTCTTT. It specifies CASSGTEAFF.

CDR3 DNA: TGTGCCAGCAGCTTAGTTTTAAGGGGGGGCTCCTACAATGAGCAGTTCTTC. Translation gives CASSLVLRGGSYNEQFF. The chain links TRBV11-2 to TRBJ2-1; TRBD2 is a possible D gene (7 bases). V lost 1 base to trimming and J lost 0 bases, with 13 bases between them. The germline CDR1 and CDR2 sequences are SGHAT and FQNNGV. The CDR3 totals 17 residues.

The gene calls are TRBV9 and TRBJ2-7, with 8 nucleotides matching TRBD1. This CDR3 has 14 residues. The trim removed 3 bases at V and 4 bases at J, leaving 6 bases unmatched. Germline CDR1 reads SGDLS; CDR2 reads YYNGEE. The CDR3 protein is CASSAWTGSYEQYF. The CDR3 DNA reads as TGTGCCAGCAGCGCTTGGACAGGGTCGTACGAGCAGTACTTC.

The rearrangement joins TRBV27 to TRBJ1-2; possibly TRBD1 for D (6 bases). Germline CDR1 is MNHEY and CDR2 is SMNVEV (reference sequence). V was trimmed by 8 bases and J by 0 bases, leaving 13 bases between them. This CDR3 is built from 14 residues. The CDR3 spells CASARGSTNYGYTF. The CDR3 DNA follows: TGTGCCAGCGCCAGGGGATCCACTAACTATGGCTACACCTTC.

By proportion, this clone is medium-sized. Written as DNA, the CDR3 is TGTGCCAGCAGCACAGGGTTGGGCACTGAAGCTTTCTTT. Encoded protein: CASSTGLGTEAFF. This rearrangement joins TRBV7-9 to TRBJ1-1; a weak D match, TRBD1 (6 bases). V gave up 5 bases and J gave up 4 bases, with 11 bases separating them. CDR1 and CDR2 from the germline V gene are SEHNR and FQNEAQ (reference sequence). This CDR3 spans 13 amino acids.

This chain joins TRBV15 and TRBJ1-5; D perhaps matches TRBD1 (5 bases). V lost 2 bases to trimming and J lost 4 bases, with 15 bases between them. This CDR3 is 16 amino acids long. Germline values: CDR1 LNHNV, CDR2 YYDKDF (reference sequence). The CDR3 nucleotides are TGTGCCACCAGCAGACCCTCTTGGGGACTAAATCAGCCCCAGCATTTT. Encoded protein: CATSRPSWGLNQPQHF.

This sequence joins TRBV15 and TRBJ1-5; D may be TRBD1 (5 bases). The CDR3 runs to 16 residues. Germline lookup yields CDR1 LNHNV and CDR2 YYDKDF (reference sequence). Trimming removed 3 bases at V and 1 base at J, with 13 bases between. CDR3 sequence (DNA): TGTGCCACCAGCAGTGGAGGGTGGGACAGCAATCAGCCCCAGCATTTT. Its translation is CATSSGGWDSNQPQHF.

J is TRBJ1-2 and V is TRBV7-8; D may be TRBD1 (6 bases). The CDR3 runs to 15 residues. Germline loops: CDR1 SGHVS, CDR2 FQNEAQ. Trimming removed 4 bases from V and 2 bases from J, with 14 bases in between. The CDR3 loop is CASSSRTGLNYGYTF. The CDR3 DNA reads TGTGCCAGCAGCTCCCGAACAGGGTTGAACTATGGCTACACCTTC. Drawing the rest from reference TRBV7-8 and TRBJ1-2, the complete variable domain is GAGVSQSPRYKVAKRGQDVALRCDPISGHVSLFWYQQALGQGPEFLTYFQNEAQLDKSGLPSDRFFAERPEGSVSTLKIQRTQQEDSAVYLCASSSRTGLNYGYTFGSGTRLTVV.

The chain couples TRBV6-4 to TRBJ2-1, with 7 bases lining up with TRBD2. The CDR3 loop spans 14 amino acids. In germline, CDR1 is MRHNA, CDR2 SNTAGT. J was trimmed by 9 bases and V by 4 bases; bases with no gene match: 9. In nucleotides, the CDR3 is TGTGCCAGCAGTGCTGGACTAGACCAGGGTGAGCAGTTCTTC. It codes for CASSAGLDQGEQFF.

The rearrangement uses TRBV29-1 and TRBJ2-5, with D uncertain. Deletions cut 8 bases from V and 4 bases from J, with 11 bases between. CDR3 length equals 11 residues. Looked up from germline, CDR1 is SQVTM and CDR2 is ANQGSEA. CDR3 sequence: CSSVVLETQYF. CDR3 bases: TGCAGCTCCGTCGTTTTAGAGACCCAGTACTTC.